Below are 28 T cell receptor beta chains sequenced from a single sample in a study of blood T cell repertoires in COVID-19 (dated by TCRdb to 2019 to 2021). Library prep was done by the immunoSEQ multiplex PCR assay. Held by TCRdb, this immuneACCESS table contains in-frame sequences only and omits some clones. Under half of the omission traces to an unresolved V gene where checked; the cause of the rest is unknown. This sample comprises around 230,000 clones, 75% to 90% of them detected only once. Roughly 2.7% of the sample lies in the top ten. Sample: peripheral blood. The source of these receptors is a woman aged 70 to 79 with active or convalescent COVID-19.

The DNA of the CDR3 is TGTGCCAGCAGCTTGGTACTTAGCGGGGGGATTAACACCGGGGAGCTGTTTTTT. This sequence encodes CASSLVLSGGINTGELFF. The V and J genes are TRBV5-5 and TRBJ2-2; 10 bases match TRBD2. V lost 0 bases and J lost 2; bases outside the gene matches: 7. Germline V CDR1 and CDR2: SGHKS, YYEKEE (reference sequence). This CDR3 is 18 amino acids long.

The rearrangement links TRBV11-3 to TRBJ2-7, with D possibly matching TRBD1 (5 bases). CDR1 is SGHNT, CDR2 YENEEA, per germline. V was pared by 1 base and J by 6 bases, with 13 bases between. The CDR3 is 14 amino acids. The chain's CDR3 is CASSLGQSSVEQYF. CDR3 in DNA: TGTGCCAGCAGCTTAGGACAGTCCTCCGTCGAGCAGTACTTC.

The rearrangement uses TRBV2 and TRBJ2-1, with 7 bases lining up with TRBD1. J gave up 0 bases and V 5 bases, and 4 bases lay outside the gene matches. This CDR3 has 15 residues. In germline, CDR1 is SNHLY, CDR2 FYNNEI. CDR3 sequence: CASSLGQSSYNEQFF. The CDR3, as DNA: TGTGCCAGCAGTTTGGGACAGAGCTCCTACAATGAGCAGTTCTTC.

This sequence joins TRBV29-1 and TRBJ1-5, with 7 positions matching TRBD1. Germline V CDR1 and CDR2: SQVTM, ANQGSEA. Trimming took 4 bases from V and 0 from J; bases not matched to a gene: 3. CDR3 size: 14 residues. The CDR3 DNA is TGCAGCGTTGTACAGGGGACTAGCAATCAGCCCCAGCATTTT. Its translation is CSVVQGTSNQPQHF.

V and J are TRBV7-6 and TRBJ1-1, with TRBD1 as a possible D gene (5 bases). This CDR3 region has 14 residues. Germline-derived CDR1 and CDR2 are SGHVS and FNYEAQ. The ends were cut back, 3 bases at V and 0 bases at J, with 8 bases in the middle. The CDR3 sequence is CASSLQGMNTEAFF. The CDR3 DNA is TGTGCCAGCAGCTTGCAGGGAATGAACACTGAAGCTTTCTTT.

This clone was seen many times. This sequence joins TRBV19 and TRBJ2-6; TRBD1 aligns across 7 bases. Germline-derived CDR1 and CDR2 are LNHDA and SQIVND (reference sequence). The CDR3 extends over 21 amino acids. Trimming cost V 10 bases and J 0 bases; bases outside gene matches: 24. CDR3 residues: CATQPGGYTGVANSGANVLTF. CDR3 DNA sequence: TGTGCCACCCAACCCGGCGGGTATACAGGGGTCGCCAACTCTGGGGCCAACGTCCTGACTTTC.

The chain is built from TRBV5-1 and TRBJ2-5, with 12 nucleotides matching TRBD2. Germline CDR1 and CDR2: SGHRS and YFSETQ. The CDR3 spans 17 residues. V lost 0 bases and J lost 3; bases outside the gene matches: 6. CDR3 DNA sequence: TGCGCCAGCAGCTTGGATCTAGCGGGAGGGGAGAAAGAGACCCAGTACTTC. Its translation is CASSLDLAGGEKETQYF.

The chain has TRBV6-1 and TRBJ1-1, with 8 bases identical to TRBD1. The CDR3 loop spans 12 amino acids. The ends lost 2 bases at V and 7 bases at J; junction bases unmatched: 0. Germline V CDR1 and CDR2: MNHNS, SASEGT. CDR3 DNA: TGTGCCAGCAGTGAAACAGGGGGTGAAGCTTTCTTT. Translation: CASSETGGEAFF.

The chain joins TRBV19 to TRBJ1-5, with TRBD1 matching over 7 bases. V dropped 5 bases and J dropped 3; count of bases not matched to a gene: 13. CDR3 length: 17 amino acids. In germline, CDR1 is LNHDA, CDR2 SQIVND (reference sequence). The CDR3 reads CASSFPVTTGHNQPQHF. As DNA, the CDR3 is TGTGCCAGTAGTTTTCCCGTGACGACAGGGCACAATCAGCCCCAGCATTTT.

The chain uses TRBV28 and TRBJ2-5; D unresolved. V lost 8 bases to trimming and J lost 3 bases, with 13 bases between them. This CDR3 spans 13 amino acids. Germline CDR1 is MDHEN and CDR2 is SYDVKM. The CDR3, as DNA: TGTGCCAGCCAACAGCATGGTAAAGAGACCCAGTACTTC. Its protein product is CASQQHGKETQYF.

The chain is built from TRBV6-5 and TRBJ2-5; 9 bases match TRBD1. Germline trimming cut 6 bases from V and 5 bases from J; bases unmatched to any gene: 10. The length of the CDR3 is 15 residues. The germline V gene has CDR1 MNHEY and CDR2 SVGAGI. As DNA, the CDR3 is TGTGCCAGCAGCGACGACAGGGGGTACGGCGAGACCCAGTACTTC. This gives the protein CASSDDRGYGETQYF.

Comment on this clone: An end of the junction does not agree with germline; a read error may underlie this. The V gene is TRBV12-3 or TRBV12-4, the J gene TRBJ1-2, with 7 positions matching TRBD1. CDR3 length: 13 residues. Here the CDR3 reads CASSPGTAIPSMF. Written as DNA, the CDR3 is TGTGCCAGCAGTCCCGGGACAGCGATCCCCTCCATGTTC.

The chain uses TRBV5-1 and TRBJ1-2; TRBD1 matches at 7 bases. The V gene end was trimmed by 5 bases and the J gene end by 4 bases; junction bases not matched to a gene: 11. Germline-derived CDR1 and CDR2 are SGHRS and YFSETQ. The CDR3 extends over 15 amino acids. CDR3 sequence reads: CASSLFTGDGYGYTF. The CDR3 DNA reads TGCGCCAGCAGTCTCTTCACAGGGGACGGCTATGGCTACACCTTC.

The chain's CDR3 is CASSLVRGNYGYTF. The DNA of the CDR3 is TGTGCCAGCAGCTTGGTCCGGGGAAACTATGGCTACACCTTC. This rearrangement joins TRBV7-8 to TRBJ1-2; D is ambiguous. Trimming took 3 bases from V and 2 from J, leaving 10 bases between them. This CDR3 spans 14 amino acids. Looked up from germline, CDR1 is SGHVS and CDR2 is FQNEAQ.

The chain has TRBV11-2 and TRBJ2-7; 10 bases are shared with TRBD2. Germline loops: CDR1 SGHAT, CDR2 FQNNGV. Losses at the gene ends were 0 bases for V and 0 bases for J; bases not matched to a gene: 5. There are 17 residues in the CDR3. CDR3 bases: TGTGCCAGCAGCTTAGATCGGACTAGCGGAAGCTCCTACGAGCAGTACTTC. This codes for CASSLDRTSGSSYEQYF.

This clone has a single count. DNA for the CDR3: TGTGCCAGCAGCTTAGATTTAGATTACGAGGGCTACACCTTC. It encodes CASSLDLDYEGYTF. The chain couples TRBV11-2 to TRBJ1-2, with D hard to call. The V gene lost 0 bases and the J gene lost 8 bases, with 13 bases spanning the gap. CDR3 size: 14 residues. CDR1 and CDR2 from the germline V gene are SGHAT and FQNNGV. Complete variable domain (other parts from reference TRBV11-2 and TRBJ1-2): EAGVAQSPRYKIIEKRQSVAFWCNPISGHATLYWYQQILGQGPKLLIQFQNNGVVDDSQLPKDRFSAERLKGVDSTLKIQPAKLEDSAVYLCASSLDLDYEGYTFGSGTRLTVV.

The chain is built from TRBV2 and TRBJ2-7, with 7 bases matching TRBD1. The V gene end was trimmed by 6 bases and the J gene end by 6 bases; junction bases not matched to a gene: 5. This CDR3 region has 12 residues. Germline assignment: CDR1 SNHLY and CDR2 FYNNEI. CDR3 amino acids: CASRGTAIEQYF. As DNA, the CDR3 is TGTGCCAGCAGGGGGACAGCGATCGAGCAGTACTTC.

The rearrangement joins TRBV28 to TRBJ1-5; 7 bases agree with TRBD1. CDR3 length: 16 amino acids. V was clipped by 3 bases and J by 2 bases; unmatched bases: 7. Germline V gives CDR1 MDHEN, CDR2 SYDVKM. CDR3 coding DNA: TGTGCCAGCAGTTTCCCAGGGGGGAATGGCAATCAGCCCCAGCATTTT. Protein sequence: CASSFPGGNGNQPQHF.

The rearrangement uses TRBV5-1 and TRBJ2-2; 13 nucleotides align to TRBD2. CDR1 is SGHRS, CDR2 YFSETQ, per germline. CDR3 length: 17 residues. V lost 2 bases and J lost 4; bases outside the gene matches: 5. CDR3 protein: CASSLLAGGPGTGELFF. CDR3 sequence (DNA): TGCGCCAGCAGCTTACTAGCGGGGGGGCCTGGCACCGGGGAGCTGTTTTTT.

The chain links TRBV4-2 to TRBJ1-1; D unclear. The germline V gene encodes CDR1 LGHNA and CDR2 YNFKEQ. Trimming took 3 bases from V and 1 from J, leaving 9 bases between them. The CDR3 is made up of 14 amino acids. The CDR3 is CASSHLYPNTEAFF. Written as DNA, the CDR3 is TGTGCCAGCAGCCACCTATACCCGAACACTGAAGCTTTCTTT.

This chain joins TRBV27 and TRBJ1-1; the D gene is possibly TRBD1 (6 bases). CDR3 size: 13 residues. The germline CDR1 and CDR2 sequences are MNHEY and SMNVEV (reference sequence). V was pared by 6 bases and J by 4 bases, with 12 bases between. This CDR3 reads CASSDRRVTEAFF. The CDR3 DNA reads as TGTGCCAGCAGCGACAGGAGAGTCACTGAAGCTTTCTTT.

The chain combines TRBV18 with TRBJ1-2; tentative D call: TRBD1 (6 bases). Germline V gene lookup returns CDR1 KGHSH and CDR2 LQKENI. The CDR3 sequence is 13 residues long. Trimming removed 6 bases from V and 1 base from J, with 9 bases in between. The CDR3 nucleotides are TGTGCCAGCTCGTCAGGGGTTAACTATGGCTACACCTTC. Translation: CASSSGVNYGYTF.

This clone occurred a few times. This rearrangement joins TRBV30 to TRBJ1-1, with D perhaps matching TRBD1 (5 bases). The CDR3 has 13 amino acids. Germline V gene data show CDR1 as GTSNPN and CDR2 as SVGIG (reference sequence). V was shortened by 4 bases and J by 4 bases, with 13 bases between the two germline ends. The CDR3 DNA reads as TGTGCCTGGAATTTAGGGGTTACCACTGAAGCTTTCTTT. Amino acids: CAWNLGVTTEAFF.

This sequence joins TRBV19 and TRBJ2-1; 8 nucleotides line up with TRBD2. J gave up 10 bases and V 3 bases, and 11 bases lay outside the gene matches. Per germline, CDR1 LNHDA and CDR2 SQIVND (reference sequence). The length of the CDR3 is 15 residues. The CDR3 nucleotides read TGTGCCAGTAGTATCCGGGAGGGGGGTTCGGTCGAGCAGTTCTTC. As protein: CASSIREGGSVEQFF.

The rearrangement uses TRBV5-1 and TRBJ1-3; D perhaps matches TRBD1 (5 bases). The CDR3 runs 16 residues. Germline lookup yields CDR1 SGHRS and CDR2 YFSETQ. The germline V and J ends were trimmed by 2 bases and 4 bases, with 16 bases remaining between them. The CDR3 sequence is CASSLAGTLGGNTIYF. DNA for the CDR3: TGCGCCAGCAGCTTAGCCGGGACTTTGGGGGGAAACACCATATATTTT.

The chain combines TRBV12-5 with TRBJ2-1; a possible D gene is TRBD2 (5 bases). Germline loops: CDR1 LGHNT, CDR2 FRNRAP. V lost 5 bases and J 8 bases, leaving 10 bases between the germline ends. The CDR3 is made up of 12 amino acids. Here the CDR3 DNA reads TGTGCTAGTGGTATCAATAGCGATGAGCAGTTCTTC. Translated, it gives CASGINSDEQFF. The variable domain in full, with the rest retrieved from reference TRBV12-5 and TRBJ2-1, is DARVTQTPRHKVTEMGQEVTMRCQPILGHNTVFWYRQTMMQGLELLAYFRNRAPLDDSGMPKDRFSAEMPDATLATLKIQPSEPRDSAVYFCASGINSDEQFFGPGTRLTVL.

V is TRBV3-1 (or the pseudogene TRBV3-2) and J is TRBJ1-1; D unresolved. This CDR3 comprises 13 residues. CDR1 is LGHDT and CDR2 is YNNKEL in the germline V gene (reference sequence). V shed 4 bases and J shed 0 bases, with 6 bases lying between them. The DNA of the CDR3 is TGTGCCAGCAGCCGACGGGTGAACACTGAAGCTTTCTTT. Amino acid sequence: CASSRRVNTEAFF.

CDR3 in amino acids: CASSQAVRDYGYTF. In DNA form, the CDR3 reads TGCGCCAGCAGCCAAGCAGTCAGGGACTATGGCTACACCTTC. The rearrangement uses TRBV4-3 and TRBJ1-2, with D possibly being TRBD1 (5 bases). V was clipped by 1 base and J by 3 bases, with 9 bases between them. Germline V gene data show CDR1 as LGHNA and CDR2 as YSLEER. CDR3 length: 14 residues.